Listed here are 27 T cell receptor beta chains from one sample, sequenced in a study of T cells after yellow fever vaccination. TCRdb analysed the 5' RACE reads with MiXCR anew, one entry per CDR3 protein. Among some 160,000 distinct CDR3 sequences listed, roughly 8.8% were seen once. This sample comprised CD8+ T cells sorted from PBMCs, obtained 45 days after the yellow fever booster vaccination. The source is a man younger than 30 who received the YFV17D yellow fever vaccine.

This clonotype came up a few times. CDR3 loop: CASSQDHGSSGYGYTF. The CDR3 DNA reads as TGCGCCAGCAGCCAAGATCATGGCAGTTCGGGCTATGGCTACACCTTC. The chain recombines TRBV4-3 with TRBJ1-2; D gene unclear. Trimming cost V 0 bases and J 4 bases, with 15 bases left between them. The CDR3 contains 16 residues. Germline V gives CDR1 LGHNA, CDR2 YSLEER.

This clonotype showed up just a few times. The CDR3, as DNA: TGCGCCAGCAGCCAAATGCCCTCCTACGAGCAGTACGTC. This codes for CASSQMPSYEQYV. The chain is built from TRBV4-1 and TRBJ2-7, with D unresolved. CDR3 length: 13 residues. V was shortened by 2 bases and J by 0 bases, with 5 bases between the two germline ends. Per the germline V gene, CDR1 is MGHRA and CDR2 is YSYEKL.

This chain connects TRBV4-2 to TRBJ2-3; D is uncertain. The CDR3 spans 12 residues. Trimming left V 1 base short and J 7 bases short, with 6 bases between. Germline CDR1 and CDR2: LGHNA and YNFKEQ. CDR3 DNA: TGTGCCAGCAGCCAAGGGCAGAATACGCAGTATTTT. Translation: CASSQGQNTQYF.

The rearrangement links TRBV7-9 to TRBJ1-6; D perhaps matches TRBD1 (6 bases). The CDR3 contains 15 residues. V lost 4 bases and J 5 bases, leaving 12 bases between the germline ends. Germline V CDR1 and CDR2: SEHNR, FQNEAQ (reference sequence). The CDR3, as DNA: TGTGCCAGCAGCTCCGACACAGGGCATAATTCACCCCTCCACTTT. This sequence encodes CASSSDTGHNSPLHF.

This clonotype showed up many times. The rearrangement links TRBV5-1 to TRBJ2-1; D remains ambiguous. Trimming pared 0 bases from V and 7 bases from J, leaving 8 bases between. The CDR3 runs 13 residues. The V gene's germline CDR1 is SGHRS and CDR2 YFSETQ. The CDR3 coding sequence is TGCGCCAGCAGCTTGGCGCGTTTGAATGAGCAGTTCTTC. Protein sequence: CASSLARLNEQFF. The full variable domain, its missing parts supplied by reference TRBV5-1 and TRBJ2-1, is KAGVTQTPRYLIKTRGQQVTLSCSPISGHRSVSWYQQTPGQGLQFLFEYFSETQRNKGNFPGRFSGRQFSNSRSEMNVSTLELGDSALYLCASSLARLNEQFFGPGTRLTVL.

This chain joins TRBV6-5 and TRBJ2-3; D gene unclear. Between the trimmed V and J ends, which lost 2 bases and 0 bases, there was a span of 3 bases. The CDR3 consists of 13 residues. Germline V lookup: CDR1 MNHEY, CDR2 SVGAGI. Written as DNA, the CDR3 is TGTGCCAGCAGTTACGACAGCACAGATACGCAGTATTTT. It specifies CASSYDSTDTQYF.

This clonotype was detected a few times. The gene calls are TRBV6-4 and TRBJ1-1, with D perhaps TRBD1 (6 bases). The germline V gene has CDR1 MRHNA and CDR2 SNTAGT. Between the trimmed V and J ends, which lost 6 bases and 4 bases, there was a span of 12 bases. The CDR3 sequence is 13 residues long. The DNA of the CDR3 is TGTGCCAGCAGGGGGGCAGGCTCCACTGAAGCTTTCTTT. This translates into CASRGAGSTEAFF.

The V call is TRBV6-1, the J call TRBJ2-7; D remains unclear. CDR1 and CDR2 from the germline V gene are MNHNS and SASEGT. This CDR3 contains 14 residues. V was shortened by 2 bases and J by 4 bases, with 12 bases between the two germline ends. The CDR3 nucleotides are TGTGCCAGCAGTGAATTAACGGTCGTGTACGAGCAGTACTTC. Its translation is CASSELTVVYEQYF.

This clonotype was recorded at least ten times. The V gene is TRBV9, the J gene TRBJ2-2; D is unresolved. Germline loops: CDR1 SGDLS, CDR2 YYNGEE. CDR3 length: 16 residues. Trimming pared 2 bases from V and 0 bases from J, leaving 11 bases between. The CDR3 nucleotides read TGTGCCAGCAGCGTTGTCTCCAACCCGAACACCGGGGAGCTGTTTTTT. As protein: CASSVVSNPNTGELFF.

The sample holds many counts of this clonotype. The rearrangement links TRBV7-8 to TRBJ2-4, with D perhaps matching TRBD1 (6 bases). Trimming took off 5 bases at V and 0 bases at J, with 20 bases between the two ends. Germline V gives CDR1 SGHVS, CDR2 FQNEAQ. This CDR3 comprises 18 residues. This chain's CDR3 is CASSLRTALNPAKNIQYF. The CDR3 coding sequence is TGTGCCAGCAGCCTAAGGACAGCACTGAATCCAGCCAAAAACATTCAGTACTTC.

The V and J genes are TRBV5-5 and TRBJ2-3; D unclear. Germline V gene data show CDR1 as SGHKS and CDR2 as YYEKEE (reference sequence). Trimming left V 4 bases short and J 1 base short, with 10 bases between. The CDR3 is 14 residues long. The DNA of the CDR3 is TGTGCCAGCAGCCAGGTCTCTGGCACAGATACGCAGTATTTT. Protein: CASSQVSGTDTQYF.

This clonotype was found a few times. This chain connects TRBV7-2 to TRBJ2-2, with a weak D call TRBD1 (5 bases). Germline assignment: CDR1 SGHTA and CDR2 FQGNSA. CDR3 length: 16 amino acids. V was clipped by 5 bases and J by 0 bases, with 13 bases between them. For the CDR3, the DNA is TGTGCCAGCAGCCATTGGACGACAGCGAACACCGGGGAGCTGTTTTTT. Protein: CASSHWTTANTGELFF.

This clonotype was seen a handful of times. The J gene is TRBJ2-2, the V gene TRBV30; no firm D call. V gave up 3 bases and J gave up 0 bases, with 5 bases separating them. This CDR3 spans 13 amino acids. Germline V gene data show CDR1 as GTSNPN and CDR2 as SVGIG (reference sequence). The CDR3 DNA follows: TGTGCCTGGAGGGTCCCGAACACCGGGGAGCTGTTTTTT. Its protein is CAWRVPNTGELFF.

This clonotype was seen a few times. The chain recombines TRBV3-1 with TRBJ2-2; TRBD1 aligns across 9 bases. CDR1 is LGHDT, CDR2 YNNKEL, per germline (reference sequence). The length of the CDR3 is 15 residues. Unmatched junction bases numbered 4, after V lost 6 bases and J lost 2 bases. CDR3 bases: TGTGCCAGCAGGCTGGACAGGGGTAACACCGGGGAGCTGTTTTTT. Protein: CASRLDRGNTGELFF.

In its sample, this clonotype was seen many times. The rearrangement links TRBV7-6 to TRBJ1-1; D may be TRBD1 (5 bases). CDR1 and CDR2 (germline): SGHVS, FNYEAQ. The CDR3 length is 15 residues. Trimming cost V 0 bases and J 4 bases, with 12 bases left between them. CDR3 in DNA: TGTGCCAGCAGCTTAGCGCCAGGGAGGGGCACTGAAGCTTTCTTT. Translation: CASSLAPGRGTEAFF.

The chain employs TRBV6-2 or TRBV6-3 and TRBJ1-2; D is undetermined. Germline V CDR1 and CDR2: MNHEY, SVGEGT. The V end was cut by 2 bases, the J end by 8 bases, with 6 bases between. The CDR3 sequence is 11 residues long. The CDR3 here is CASSYGVGYTF. The CDR3 DNA is TGTGCCAGCAGTTACGGCGTGGGCTACACCTTC.

This clonotype occurred a few times. V gene TRBV5-5 combines with J gene TRBJ2-7; D not resolved. Per the germline V gene, CDR1 is SGHKS and CDR2 is YYEKEE (reference sequence). V was clipped by 2 bases and J by 0 bases, with 6 bases between them. The CDR3 is 13 amino acids. In DNA form, the CDR3 reads TGTGCCAGCAGCTTTCAGCCCTCCTACGAGCAGTACGTC. Its protein product is CASSFQPSYEQYV.

The table lists this clonotype with a few counts. This chain links TRBV29-1 with TRBJ2-7; no definite D call. This CDR3 region has 12 residues. Trimming stripped 4 bases from V and 2 bases from J, with 9 bases between. The germline CDR1 and CDR2 sequences are SQVTM and ANQGSEA. The CDR3 DNA sequence: TGCAGCGTTGTGATCCAGGCCTACGAGCAGTACTTC. Its translation is CSVVIQAYEQYF.

The chain couples TRBV3-1 to TRBJ2-3; 7 nucleotides match TRBD2. V shed 0 bases and J 4 bases; nucleotides not matched to a gene: 7. This CDR3 is 16 amino acids long. Germline CDR1 is LGHDT and CDR2 is YNNKEL (reference sequence). The DNA of the CDR3 is TGTGCCAGCAGCCAAGATCTGGCGGGGGACTCAGATACGCAGTATTTT. It translates to CASSQDLAGDSDTQYF.

There are a few counts of this clonotype. This sequence joins TRBV7-9 and TRBJ2-1; D is ambiguous. The germline V and J ends were trimmed by 1 base and 9 bases, with 10 bases remaining between them. This CDR3 region has 13 residues. From germline, CDR1 is SEHNR and CDR2 FQNEAQ (reference sequence). CDR3 in amino acids: CASSLESTIEQFF. In nucleotides, the CDR3 is TGTGCCAGCAGCTTAGAGAGCACTATTGAGCAGTTCTTC.

This rearrangement joins TRBV9 to TRBJ2-6; 7 positions agree with TRBD1. The germline CDR1 and CDR2 sequences are SGDLS and YYNGEE. Unmatched junction bases numbered 9, after V lost 4 bases and J lost 2 bases. CDR3 length: 17 residues. CDR3 protein: CASSSRDSQAGANVLTF. DNA for the CDR3: TGTGCCAGCAGCTCGAGGGACAGTCAGGCTGGGGCCAACGTCCTGACTTTC.

This clonotype was picked up a small number of times. The genes are TRBV4-3 and TRBJ2-7; D is possibly TRBD2 (6 bases). This CDR3 has 16 amino acids. The ends were cut back, 5 bases at V and 0 bases at J, with 17 bases in the middle. Germline values: CDR1 LGHNA, CDR2 YSLEER. Written as DNA, the CDR3 is TGCGCCAGCAGCTCCCAGCCGGGACTGGGCTCCTACGAGCAGTACTTC. It is translated as CASSSQPGLGSYEQYF.

This clonotype occurred a few times. The chain couples TRBV9 to TRBJ2-3; D is perhaps TRBD1 (6 bases). CDR3 length: 15 residues. CDR1 and CDR2 (germline): SGDLS, YYNGEE. V lost 4 bases to trimming and J lost 1 base, with 13 bases between them. CDR3 loop: CASSLQGAGTDTQYF. CDR3 DNA sequence: TGTGCCAGCAGCTTACAGGGCGCGGGCACAGATACGCAGTATTTT.

The chain combines TRBV7-3 with TRBJ2-7, with 7 positions matching TRBD2. Germline assignment: CDR1 SGHTA and CDR2 FQGTGA. V lost 5 bases to trimming and J lost 6 bases; unmatched junction nucleotides: 10. The CDR3 has 14 amino acids. CDR3 bases: TGTGCCAGCAGCCCCGGTGGGTCTAGCGGCGAGCAGTACTTC. Its protein product is CASSPGGSSGEQYF.

This clonotype was seen a few times. The chain recombines TRBV9 with TRBJ2-1; either TRBD1 or TRBD2 may supply D (5 bases each). The germline CDR1 and CDR2 sequences are SGDLS and YYNGEE. The V end was cut by 4 bases, the J end by 6 bases, with 17 bases between. The CDR3 consists of 15 residues. The CDR3 protein is CASSPPLGVGNEQFF. The CDR3 bases are TGTGCCAGCAGCCCTCCCCTGGGGGTAGGCAATGAGCAGTTCTTC.

This clonotype has more than one count but fewer than ten. The chain has TRBV6-6 and TRBJ1-4, with D perhaps matching TRBD1 (5 bases). The germline V and J ends were trimmed by 0 bases and 4 bases, with 9 bases remaining between them. CDR1 and CDR2 (germline): MNHNY, SVGAGI (reference sequence). The CDR3 runs 15 residues. Here the CDR3 reads CASSYSLGVNEKLFF. The CDR3 bases are TGTGCCAGCAGTTACTCGCTAGGGGTTAATGAAAAACTGTTTTTT.

This clonotype was observed a handful of times. This chain connects TRBV7-9 to TRBJ2-7, with a possible D match to TRBD1 (6 bases). CDR1 SEHNR and CDR2 FQNEAQ come from the germline V gene (reference sequence). V dropped 5 bases and J dropped 2 bases, with 10 bases sitting between them. The CDR3 has 13 amino acids. CDR3 sequence (DNA): TGTGCCAGCAGCCCTCGGGACACCTACGAGCAGTACTTC. This encodes CASSPRDTYEQYF. The full variable domain, completed using reference TRBV7-9 and TRBJ2-7, is DTGVSQNPRHKITKRGQNVTFRCDPISEHNRLYWYRQTLGQGPEFLTYFQNEAQLEKSRLLSDRFSAERPKGSFSTLEIQRTEQGDSAMYLCASSPRDTYEQYFGPGTRLTVT.